Listed here is a single TCR beta chain. This specimen belongs to a study of blood T cell repertoires in COVID-19. The V gene's germline CDR1 is SGDLS and CDR2 YYNGEE. V dropped 0 bases and J dropped 4 bases, with 11 bases sitting between them. The CDR3 length is 15 residues. The authors' processing: Reference gene primer amplification gave nucleated cell count estimates. Produced via immunoSEQ multiplex PCR; TCRdb's table is partial and in-frame only. The V and J calls and clone size are taken from that table; D and trimming were inferred from the DNA. The table includes over 130,000 clones, 84% detected once.

V usage is TRBV9 and J usage is TRBJ1-5; weak D call: TRBD1 (5 bases). The receptor's source is a man in his 70s with acute or convalescent COVID-19. Sequenced sample: peripheral blood. The CDR3 region is CASSVAGLTNQPQHF. CDR3 DNA sequence: TGTGCCAGCAGCGTAGCAGGGCTGACAAATCAGCCCCAGCATTTT.